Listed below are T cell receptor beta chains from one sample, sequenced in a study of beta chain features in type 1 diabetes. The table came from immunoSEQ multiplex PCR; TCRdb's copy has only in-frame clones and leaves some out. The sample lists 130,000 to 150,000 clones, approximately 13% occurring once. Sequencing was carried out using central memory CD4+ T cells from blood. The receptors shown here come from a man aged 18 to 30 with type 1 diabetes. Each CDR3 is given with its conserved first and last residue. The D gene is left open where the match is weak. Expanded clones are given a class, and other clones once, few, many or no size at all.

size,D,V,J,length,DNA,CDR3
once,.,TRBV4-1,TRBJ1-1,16,TGCGCCAGCAGCCCCCCCCGAGGGGGTATGGGCACTGAAACTTTCTTT,CASSPPRGGMGTETFF
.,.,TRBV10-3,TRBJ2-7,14,TGTGCCATCAGTGAGCCACTGGGCTCCTACGAGCAGTACTTC,CAISEPLGSYEQYF
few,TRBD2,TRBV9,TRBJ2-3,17,TGTGCCAGCACCCGCAGTTCTCTAGCGGGGGGAACAGATACGCAGTATTTT,CASTRSSLAGGTDTQYF
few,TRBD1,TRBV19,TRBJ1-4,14,TGTGCCAGTAGCCCACTACAGGGGAATGAAAAACTGTTTTTT,CASSPLQGNEKLFF
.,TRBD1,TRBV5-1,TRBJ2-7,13,TGCGCCAGCAGCGGGGGACAGGGAGGCGAGCAGTACTTC,CASSGGQGGEQYF
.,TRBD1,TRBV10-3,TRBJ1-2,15,TGTGCCATCAGTGAGTCAGGACAGGGGGCTCGTGGCTACACCTTC,CAISESGQGARGYTF
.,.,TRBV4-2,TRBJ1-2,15,TGTGCCAGCAGCCAAGATGTTGGGGCTAACTATGGCTACACCTTC,CASSQDVGANYGYTF
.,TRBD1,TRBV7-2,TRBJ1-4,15,TGTGCCAGCAGGCGGACAGGGGGAACTAATGAAAAACTGTTTTTT,CASRRTGGTNEKLFF
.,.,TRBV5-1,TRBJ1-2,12,TGCGCCAGCAGTTTCGACACGAATGGCTACACCTTC,CASSFDTNGYTF
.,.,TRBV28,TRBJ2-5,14,TGTGCCAGCAACACGAGGAAGTACCAAGAGACCCAGTACTTC,CASNTRKYQETQYF
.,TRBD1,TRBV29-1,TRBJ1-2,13,TGCAGCGTTGGGAGACAGGGAGAGGATGGCTACACCTTC,CSVGRQGEDGYTF
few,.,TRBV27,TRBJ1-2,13,TGTGCCAGCAGTCCCCACCAGGGATGGGGCTACACCTTC,CASSPHQGWGYTF
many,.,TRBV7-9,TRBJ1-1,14,TGTGCCAGCAGCTTAGAAGAGGTGAACACTGAAGCTTTCTTT,CASSLEEVNTEAFF
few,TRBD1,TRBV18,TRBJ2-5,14,TGTGCCAGCTCACTGGGACAGGACCAAGAGACCCAGTACTTC,CASSLGQDQETQYF
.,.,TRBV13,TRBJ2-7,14,TGTGCCAGCAGCTTAAGGGGCCCCTCCTACGAGCAGTACTTC,CASSLRGPSYEQYF
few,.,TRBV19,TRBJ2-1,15,TGTGCCAGTAGTATAGAGGGGGGGCCGTGGAATGAGCAGTTCTTC,CASSIEGGPWNEQFF
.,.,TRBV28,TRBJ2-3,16,TGTGCCAGCAGTCCACAGCAGCTTACTAGCACAGATACGCAGTATTTT,CASSPQQLTSTDTQYF
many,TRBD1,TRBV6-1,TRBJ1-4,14,TGTGCCAGCAGGCTCAGGGGGACTAATGAAAAACTGTTTTTT,CASRLRGTNEKLFF
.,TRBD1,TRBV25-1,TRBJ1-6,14,TGTGCCAGCACTGGACAGGGAGGTAATTCACCCCTCCACTTT,CASTGQGGNSPLHF
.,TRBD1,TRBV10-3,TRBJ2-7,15,TGTGCCATCAGTGGCCCCCAACAGGGGAACTACGAGCAGTACTTC,CAISGPQQGNYEQYF
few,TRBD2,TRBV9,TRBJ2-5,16,TGTGCCAGCAGCGTAGCGTCAGCGGGGGGACAAGAGACCCAGTACTTC,CASSVASAGGQETQYF
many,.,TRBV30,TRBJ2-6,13,TGTGCCTGGACAGTCTCTGGGGCCAACGTCCTGACTTTC,CAWTVSGANVLTF
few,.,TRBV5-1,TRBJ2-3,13,TGCGCCAGCAGCTTGAGCAGCACAGATACGCAGTATTTT,CASSLSSTDTQYF
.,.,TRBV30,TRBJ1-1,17,TGTGCCTGGAGTGTACCCCGAAAGTTTCGGGAGAACACTGAAGCTTTCTTT,CAWSVPRKFRENTEAFF
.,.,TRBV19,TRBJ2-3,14,TGTGCCAGTAGTATCGGGCGGCGCCCAGATACGCAGTATTTT,CASSIGRRPDTQYF
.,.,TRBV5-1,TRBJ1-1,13,TGCGCCAGCAGCTTGTTTCCAAACGGGGAAGCTTTCTTT,CASSLFPNGEAFF
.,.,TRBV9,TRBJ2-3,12,TGTGCCAGCAGCGTAGCATCAGATACGCAGTATTTT,CASSVASDTQYF
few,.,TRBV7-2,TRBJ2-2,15,TGTGCCAGCAGCTTCTTGGGGCCGAACACCGGGGAGCTGTTTTTT,CASSFLGPNTGELFF
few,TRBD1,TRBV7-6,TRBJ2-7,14,TGTGCCAGCAGCCGGGGACAGGGGAAAAACGAGCAGTACTTC,CASSRGQGKNEQYF
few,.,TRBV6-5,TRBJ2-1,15,TGTGCCAGCAGTACTGGGAACTGGCCCTACAATGAGCAGTTCTTC,CASSTGNWPYNEQFF
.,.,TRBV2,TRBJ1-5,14,TGTGCCAGCACGGGAGCAAATAGCAATCAGCCCCAGCATTTT,CASTGANSNQPQHF